This T cell receptor beta chain was sequenced in a study of CD8+ T cells in alopecia areata. This CDR3 spans 12 amino acids. The ends were cut back, 9 bases at V and 2 bases at J, with 10 bases in the middle. Germline V gives CDR1 SNHLY, CDR2 FYNNEI. Investigators isolated RNA and reverse transcribed it into cDNA to act as the sequencing template. Method: immunoSEQ multiplex PCR; TCRdb's copy keeps in-frame clones and lacks some. The sample shows 100,000 to 150,000 clones, roughly three fifths of them seen only once. The sequenced sample was CD4+ T cells sorted from blood, obtained at week 0. The chain uses TRBV2 and TRBJ2-5, with D unresolved. The receptor comes from a human donor with alopecia areata. In nucleotides, the CDR3 is TGTGCCAGTAAGGCAGATCAAGAGACCCAGTACTTC. Translating gives CASKADQETQYF.